Sequencing of this T cell receptor (beta chain) was carried out in a study of metastatic and nonmetastatic thyroid tumors. Study-wide context: Blood and tumor or nodule tissue repertoires from malignant and benign thyroid patients were compared. Study-wide results and limits: In both blood and tumor samples, TCR beta diversity was reported significantly higher for malignant than benign nodules.

Patients underwent thyroid surgery, and none had received any treatment before it. In the study's own analysis: A papillary thyroid cancer distant-metastasis classifier was built from CDR3 differences across clinicopathological groups. TCRdb re-clonotyped the PCR reads through MiXCR. None of the V and J calls come from the authors' own analysis; TCRdb made them. The sample includes 30,000 to 35,000 clones, approximately 15% of them seen just once. This clone was detected only a few times. As yet, its antigen is unknown. Per the germline V gene, CDR1 is MNHEY and CDR2 is SVGEGT. V was shortened by 2 bases and J by 0 bases, with 13 bases between the two germline ends. This CDR3 contains 16 residues.

Input material: blood. This clonotype was obtained from a female donor with papillary thyroid cancer or a benign thyroid nodule (not recorded which). Some clones in this sample may be carry-over from other donors' samples. The rearrangement joins TRBV6-2 or TRBV6-3 to TRBJ2-5, with a possible D match to TRBD1 (7 bases). The CDR3 sequence: CASSYVPGGYQETQYF. The CDR3 DNA reads as TGTGCCAGCAGTTACGTCCCAGGGGGGTACCAAGAGACCCAGTACTTC.